A selection of T cell receptor beta chains follows, all from one sample in a study of T cells after yellow fever vaccination. TCRdb processed the 5' RACE reads anew with MiXCR; each CDR3 protein has one entry. The sample comprises roughly 250,000 distinct CDR3 sequences, under 15% of which are singletons, and 0.4% to 0.55% rests with the top ten. The source material was CD4+ T cells sorted from PBMCs, sampled 45 days after the yellow fever booster vaccination. Receptors originate from a man between 25 and 39 years old who received the YFV17D yellow fever vaccine. Both conserved end residues are part of each CDR3. The D gene is left open where the match is weak. Clone size is given for some rows only: seen once, a few or many times, or a class if the clone is expanded.

TRBJ2-3 | TRBD2 | TRBV9 | few | CASSVATGGDTQYF | TGTGCCAGCAGCGTAGCGACGGGGGGGGATACGCAGTATTTT
TRBJ2-2 | . | TRBV11-3 | . | CASSHTARSTGELFF | TGTGCCAGCAGCCACACCGCTAGGTCTACCGGGGAGCTGTTTTTT
TRBJ2-7 | . | TRBV10-3 | few | CAISPVLESYEQYF | TGTGCCATCAGCCCCGTACTGGAAAGCTACGAGCAGTACTTC
TRBJ2-1 | TRBD1 | TRBV12-3/TRBV12-4 | . | CASSFTWGQGRSEQFF | TGTGCCAGCAGTTTTACCTGGGGACAGGGGAGGTCTGAGCAGTTCTTC
TRBJ2-7 | . | TRBV3-1 | few | CASSQTGREQYF | TGTGCCAGCAGCCAAACAGGGAGGGAGCAGTACTTC
TRBJ2-7 | . | TRBV11-2 | . | CASRRDAYEQYF | TGTGCCAGCAGACGGGACGCCTACGAGCAGTACTTC
TRBJ2-1 | TRBD2 | TRBV29-1 | many | CSVASGSSYNEQFF | TGCAGCGTTGCTAGCGGGAGCTCCTACAATGAGCAGTTCTTC
TRBJ2-1 | . | TRBV7-9 | . | CASSLRVLSYNEQFF | TGTGCCAGCAGCTTACGGGTCCTCTCTTACAATGAGCAGTTCTTC
TRBJ2-4 | . | TRBV28 | . | CASSFTGWGIQYF | TGTGCCAGCAGTTTCACAGGGTGGGGCATTCAGTACTTC
TRBJ2-5 | . | TRBV29-1 | few | CSGLLETQYF | TGCAGCGGGCTGCTGGAGACCCAGTACTTC
TRBJ2-7 | TRBD1 | TRBV28 | . | CASSPTGQGRNEQYF | TGTGCCAGCAGTCCGACGGGACAGGGGAGGAATGAGCAGTACTTC
TRBJ2-5 | TRBD2 | TRBV11-2 | . | CASSLVRLLAGGRQETQYF | TGTGCCAGCAGCTTAGTTCGGCTCTTGGCGGGAGGCCGCCAAGAGACCCAGTACTTC
TRBJ2-7 | . | TRBV12-5 | few | CASGLENFYEQYF | TGTGCTAGTGGTTTGGAGAACTTCTACGAGCAGTACTTC